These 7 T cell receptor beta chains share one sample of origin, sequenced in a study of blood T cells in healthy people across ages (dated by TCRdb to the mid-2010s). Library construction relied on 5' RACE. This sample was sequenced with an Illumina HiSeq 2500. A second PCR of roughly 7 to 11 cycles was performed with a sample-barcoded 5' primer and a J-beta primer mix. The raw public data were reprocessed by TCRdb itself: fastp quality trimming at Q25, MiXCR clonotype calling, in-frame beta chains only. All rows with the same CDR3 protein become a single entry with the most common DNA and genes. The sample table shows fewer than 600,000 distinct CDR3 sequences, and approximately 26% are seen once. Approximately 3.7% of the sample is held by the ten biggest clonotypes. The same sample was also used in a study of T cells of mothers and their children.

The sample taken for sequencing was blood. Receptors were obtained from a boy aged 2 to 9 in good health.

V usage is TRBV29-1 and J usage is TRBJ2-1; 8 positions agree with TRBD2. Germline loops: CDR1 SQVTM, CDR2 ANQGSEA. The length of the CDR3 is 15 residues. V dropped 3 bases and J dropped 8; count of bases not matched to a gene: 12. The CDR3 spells CSVDGVAGGLYEQFF. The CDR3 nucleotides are TGCAGCGTTGACGGGGTTGCGGGAGGCCTATATGAGCAGTTCTTC.

In DNA form, the CDR3 reads TGTGCCACCAGTGACCCGCGGGTCACGAGCGATGGCACAGATACGCAGTATTTT. It is translated as CATSDPRVTSDGTDTQYF. The gene calls are TRBV24-1 and TRBJ2-3; tentative D call: TRBD2 (5 bases). The CDR3 contains 18 residues. Germline CDR1 KGHDR, CDR2 SFDVKD. The germline V and J ends were trimmed by 4 bases and 1 base, with 20 bases remaining between them.

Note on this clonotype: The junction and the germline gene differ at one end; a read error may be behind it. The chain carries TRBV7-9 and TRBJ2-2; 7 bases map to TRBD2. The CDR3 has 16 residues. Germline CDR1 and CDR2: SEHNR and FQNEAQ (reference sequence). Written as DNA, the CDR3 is TGTGCCAGCAGCTTAGGAGGCGGGAGAGTCACCGGGGAACTGTTTTTT. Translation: CASSLGGGRVTGELFF. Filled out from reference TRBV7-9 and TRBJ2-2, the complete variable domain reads DTGVSQNPRHKITKRGQNVTFRCDPISEHNRLYWYRQTLGQGPEFLTYFQNEAQLEKSRLLSDRFSAERPKGSFSTLEIQRTEQGDSAMYLCASSLGGGRVTGELFFGEGSRLTVL.

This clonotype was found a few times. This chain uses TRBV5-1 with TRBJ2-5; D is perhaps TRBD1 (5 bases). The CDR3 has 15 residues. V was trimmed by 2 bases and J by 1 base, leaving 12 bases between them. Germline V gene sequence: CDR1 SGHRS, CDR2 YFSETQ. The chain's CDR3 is CASSFNRPGQETQYF. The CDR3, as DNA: TGCGCCAGCAGCTTTAACAGGCCAGGCCAAGAGACCCAGTACTTC.

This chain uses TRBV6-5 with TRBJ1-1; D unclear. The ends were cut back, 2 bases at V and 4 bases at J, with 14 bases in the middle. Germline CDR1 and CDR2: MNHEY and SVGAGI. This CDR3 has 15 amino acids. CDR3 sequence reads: CASSYNSIWGTEAFF. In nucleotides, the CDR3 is TGTGCCAGCAGTTACAACAGCATCTGGGGCACTGAAGCTTTCTTT.

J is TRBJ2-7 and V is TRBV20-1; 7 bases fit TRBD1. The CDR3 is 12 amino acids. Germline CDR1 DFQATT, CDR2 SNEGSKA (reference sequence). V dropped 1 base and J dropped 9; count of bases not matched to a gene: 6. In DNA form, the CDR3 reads TGCAGTGCTAGAGCTCAAGGGGGCGGGCAGTACTTC. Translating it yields CSARAQGGGQYF.

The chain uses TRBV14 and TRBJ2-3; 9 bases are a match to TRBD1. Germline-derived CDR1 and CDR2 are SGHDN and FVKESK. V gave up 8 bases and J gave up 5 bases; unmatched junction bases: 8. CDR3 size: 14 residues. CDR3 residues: CASLLSTGGDTQYF. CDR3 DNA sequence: TGTGCCAGCCTCCTTTCGACAGGGGGAGATACGCAGTATTTT. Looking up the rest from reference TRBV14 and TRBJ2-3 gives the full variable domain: EAGVTQFPSHSVIEKGQTVTLRCDPISGHDNLYWYRRVMGKEIKFLLHFVKESKQDESGMPNNRFLAERTGGTYSTLKVQPAELEDSGVYFCASLLSTGGDTQYFGPGTRLTVL.